This TCR beta chain was obtained from a study of cytomegalovirus exposure and HLA in healthy donors. The CDR3 is 13 amino acids. CDR1 and CDR2 (germline): LGHNA, YNFKEQ. Trimming stripped 8 bases from V and 12 bases from J, with 17 bases between. Broader study findings: There were about 160 TCR beta chains listed as cytomegalovirus-associated. A later analysis found first-cohort TCR clusters tended to co-occur in the 130 or so validation repertoires.

This table comes from immunoSEQ multiplex PCR, and its TCRdb copy is limited to in-frame clones, with some not included. The sample shows about 140,000 clones, around four fifths of them seen only once. Concerning this clone: Its antigen is as yet unknown.

The sample was PBMCs. The chain links TRBV4-2 to TRBJ1-6, with a possible D match to TRBD1 (5 bases). This TCR came from a man younger than 40 in good health and CMV-seropositive. DNA of the CDR3: TGTGCCAGCCAAGTTTCGGGGGATGGACCCCTCCACTTT. It is translated as CASQVSGDGPLHF.